This TCR beta chain was retrieved from a study of tumor-infiltrating lymphocytes in primary liver carcinoma. Across the whole study: The patients comprised men and women between the ages of 30 and 69 years. Study-wide findings and caveats: Tumor region pairs showed greater overlap than either tumor-adjacent or tumor-blood pairs did.

The input was 450 to 500 ng total RNA; TCR beta cDNA was made from it with a constant-region primer. What produced the TCR beta libraries was three nested multiplex PCR rounds using slightly modified ARM-PCR. The first two PCR rounds, roughly 11 cycles each, used TRBV1-TRBV30 forward primers and a C-beta reverse primer. TCRdb called the multiplex PCR reads again in MiXCR, with one record for every CDR3 protein. Seen here are approximately 330,000 distinct CDR3 sequences, less than 65% observed once, and the top ten hold about 6.5%. This CDR3 has 15 residues. Germline loops: CDR1 MNHEY, CDR2 SVGAGI. Unsorted whole blood served as the source of blood RNA, and germline DNA was extracted as well. Infection with HBV was chronic in patients; they were treatment-naive. In the case of this clonotype: Antigen specificity is unknown. Relative to the germline gene, one junction end is altered; a read error may explain this.

The rearrangement joins TRBV6-5 to TRBJ2-2; D tentatively fits TRBD1 or TRBD2 (5 bases each). The sequence was collected from a man in his forties or fifties with primary liver carcinoma and hepatitis B virus infection. Material: peripheral blood. In DNA, the CDR3 is TGTGCCAGTAGCACGAGACAGTTCAGGACCGGGGACCTGTTTTTT. Amino acids: CASSTRQFRTGDLFF.